In this sample, the clone carrying this T cell receptor beta chain turned up a few times. Germline V gene lookup returns CDR1 KGHDR and CDR2 SFDVKD. Trimming shortened V by 5 bases and J by 5 bases, and 5 bases separated the two germline ends. The CDR3 runs 11 residues. The sample comes from a study of T-cell reconstitution after alpha-beta-depleted transplantation in children. The TCRbeta library was prepared with unique molecular identifiers. TCRdb passed the PCR reads through MiXCR, listing each CDR3 protein once. Found here are around 370,000 distinct CDR3 sequences, 10% to 13% of them singletons; the top ten hold 2% to 3%.

Source: PBMCs from the stem cell graft donor, taken from the stem cell graft. The TCR sequence derives from a human donor who donated a stem cell graft to a child with acute lymphoblastic leukemia. The chain has TRBV24-1 and TRBJ1-1, with no clear D. In DNA form, the CDR3 reads TGTGCCACCAGTGTAGGAACTGAAGCTTTCTTT. Its translation is CATSVGTEAFF.